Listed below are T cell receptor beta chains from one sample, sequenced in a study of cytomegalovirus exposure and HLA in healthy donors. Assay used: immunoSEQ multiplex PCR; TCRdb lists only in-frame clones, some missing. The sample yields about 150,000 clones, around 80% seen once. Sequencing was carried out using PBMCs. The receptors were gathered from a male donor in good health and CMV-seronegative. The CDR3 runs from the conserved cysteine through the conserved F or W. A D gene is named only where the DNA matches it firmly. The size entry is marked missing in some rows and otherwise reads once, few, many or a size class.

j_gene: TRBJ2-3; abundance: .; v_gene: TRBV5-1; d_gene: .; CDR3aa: CASSLSSDTQYF; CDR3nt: TGCGCCAGCAGCTTATCCTCAGATACGCAGTATTTT
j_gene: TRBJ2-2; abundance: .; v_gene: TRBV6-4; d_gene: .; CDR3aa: CATQADGDTGELFF; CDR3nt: TGTGCCACCCAAGCGGACGGGGACACCGGGGAGCTGTTTTTT
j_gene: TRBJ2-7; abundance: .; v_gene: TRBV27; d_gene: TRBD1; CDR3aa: CASSFNRGSSEQYF; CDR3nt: TGTGCCAGCAGTTTCAACAGGGGCAGTTCTGAGCAGTACTTC
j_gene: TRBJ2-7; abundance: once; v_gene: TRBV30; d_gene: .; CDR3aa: CAWSSPGAYEQYF; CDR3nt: TGTGCCTGGAGTAGCCCAGGGGCCTACGAGCAGTACTTC
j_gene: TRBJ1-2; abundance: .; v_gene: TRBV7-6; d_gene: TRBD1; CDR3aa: CASSLGTGDDNYGYTF; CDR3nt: TGTGCCAGCAGCCTCGGGACAGGGGATGATAACTATGGCTACACCTTC
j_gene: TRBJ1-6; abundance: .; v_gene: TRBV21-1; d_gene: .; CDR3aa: CASSKVGQSSYNSPLHF; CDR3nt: TGTGCCAGCAGCAAAGTGGGACAGAGCTCCTATAATTCACCCCTCCACTTT
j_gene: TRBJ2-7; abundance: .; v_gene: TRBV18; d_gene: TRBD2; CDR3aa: CASSPQTSGRRWEQYF; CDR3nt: TGTGCCAGCTCACCACAGACTAGCGGGAGGCGTTGGGAGCAGTACTTC
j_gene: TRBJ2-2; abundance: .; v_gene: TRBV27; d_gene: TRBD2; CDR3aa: CASRLRGGLPGELFF; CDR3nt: TGTGCCAGCAGATTACGGGGGGGCCTACCCGGGGAGCTGTTTTTT
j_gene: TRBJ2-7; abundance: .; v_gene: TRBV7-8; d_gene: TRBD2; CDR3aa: CASSSTSGTAREQYF; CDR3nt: TGTGCCAGCAGCAGTACTAGCGGAACTGCCCGGGAGCAGTACTTC
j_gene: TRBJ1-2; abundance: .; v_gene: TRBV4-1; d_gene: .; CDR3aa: CASSQDSTAPYGYAF; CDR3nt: TGCGCCAGCAGCCAAGATTCTACAGCTCCTTATGGCTACGCCTTC
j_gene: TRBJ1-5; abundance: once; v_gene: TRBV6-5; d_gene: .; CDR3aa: CASSPGYNQPQHF; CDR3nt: TGTGCCAGCTCTCCGGGGTACAATCAGCCCCAGCATTTT
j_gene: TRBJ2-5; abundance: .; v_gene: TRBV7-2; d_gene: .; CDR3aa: CASSLVQGSGETQYF; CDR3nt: TGTGCCAGCAGCTTAGTTCAGGGGTCGGGGGAGACCCAGTACTTC
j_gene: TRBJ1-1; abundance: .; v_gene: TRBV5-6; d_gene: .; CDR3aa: CASSLDAKMNTEAFF; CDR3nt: TGTGCCAGCAGCTTGGACGCGAAAATGAACACTGAAGCTTTCTTT
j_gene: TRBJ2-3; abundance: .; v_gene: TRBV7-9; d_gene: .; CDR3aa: CASSPTGADTQYF; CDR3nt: TGTGCCAGCAGCCCGACAGGAGCAGATACGCAGTATTTT
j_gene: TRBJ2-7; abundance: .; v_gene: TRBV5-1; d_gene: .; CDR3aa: CASSIDMREQYF; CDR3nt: TGCGCCAGCAGCATAGACATGCGCGAGCAGTACTTC
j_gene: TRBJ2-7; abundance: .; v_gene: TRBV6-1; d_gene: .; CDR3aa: CASSERDGAEFSYEQYF; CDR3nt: TGTGCCAGCAGTGAAAGAGATGGCGCGGAGTTCTCCTACGAGCAGTACTTC
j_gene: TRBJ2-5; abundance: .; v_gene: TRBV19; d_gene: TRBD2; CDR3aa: CASSPLTGGGSRETQYF; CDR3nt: TGTGCCAGTAGTCCCCTCACGGGAGGGGGGAGTAGAGAGACCCAGTACTTC
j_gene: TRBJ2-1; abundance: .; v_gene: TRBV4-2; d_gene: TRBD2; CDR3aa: CASSQGGGEQFF; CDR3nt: TGTGCCAGCAGCCAAGGGGGGGGTGAGCAGTTCTTC
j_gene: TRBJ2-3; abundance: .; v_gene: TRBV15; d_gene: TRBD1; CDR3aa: CATSGDPGQGADTQYF; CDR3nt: TGTGCCACCAGCGGTGACCCGGGACAGGGGGCGGATACGCAGTATTTT
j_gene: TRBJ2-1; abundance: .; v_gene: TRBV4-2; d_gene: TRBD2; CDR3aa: CASSQDTSGGSYNEQFF; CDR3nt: TGTGCCAGCAGCCAAGATACTAGCGGGGGGTCCTACAATGAGCAGTTCTTC
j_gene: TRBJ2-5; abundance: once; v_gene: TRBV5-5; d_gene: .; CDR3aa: CASSLGSLQETQYF; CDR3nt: TGTGCCAGCAGCTTGGGGTCACTCCAAGAGACCCAGTACTTC
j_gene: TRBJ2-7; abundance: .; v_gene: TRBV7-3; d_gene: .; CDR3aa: CASSLSVNNEQYF; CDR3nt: TGTGCCAGCAGCTTATCGGTCAATAACGAGCAGTACTTC
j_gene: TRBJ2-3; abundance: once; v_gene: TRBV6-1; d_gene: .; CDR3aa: CASMRIPSSTDTQYF; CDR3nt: TGTGCCAGCATGAGGATTCCAAGCAGCACAGATACGCAGTATTTT
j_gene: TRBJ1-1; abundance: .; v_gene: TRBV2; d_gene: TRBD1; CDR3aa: CASRTGGGGTEAFF; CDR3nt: TGTGCCAGCAGGACAGGGGGCGGGGGCACTGAAGCTTTCTTT
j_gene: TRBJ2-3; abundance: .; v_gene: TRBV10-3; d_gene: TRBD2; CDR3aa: CATTFSGARTDTQYF; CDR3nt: TGTGCCACTACCTTTAGCGGGGCCCGCACAGATACGCAGTATTTT
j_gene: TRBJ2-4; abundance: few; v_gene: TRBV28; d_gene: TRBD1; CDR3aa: CASSPPPWDRTKNIQYF; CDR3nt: TGTGCCAGCAGTCCCCCCCCTTGGGACAGGACCAAAAACATTCAGTACTTC
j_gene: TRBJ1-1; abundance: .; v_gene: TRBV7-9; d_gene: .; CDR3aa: CASSLGAGRNTEAFF; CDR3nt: TGTGCCAGCAGCTTGGGAGCGGGCAGGAACACTGAAGCTTTCTTT
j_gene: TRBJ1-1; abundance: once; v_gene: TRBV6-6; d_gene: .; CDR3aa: CASSTPTGNTEAFF; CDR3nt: TGTGCCAGCAGTACACCCACAGGGAACACTGAAGCTTTCTTT